One and the same sample provided the 7 T cell receptor beta chains below, sequenced in a study of blood T cell repertoires in COVID-19. Repertoires were generated with immunoSEQ multiplex PCR, while TCRdb's copy carries only in-frame clones and drops some. The data contain 130,000 to 150,000 clones, about 83% of them singletons. The sample comprised peripheral blood. These receptors originate from a woman aged 45-65 years with active or convalescent COVID-19.

The chain carries TRBV19 and TRBJ1-5, with TRBD1 identical over 8 bases. The V and J ends lost 2 bases and 3 bases, in that order; junction bases with no gene match: 9. The CDR3 totals 17 residues. The germline gives CDR1 LNHDA, CDR2 SQIVND (reference sequence). CDR3 sequence: CASSIFLRQGLNQPQHF. CDR3 coding DNA: TGTGCCAGTAGTATATTCCTTAGACAGGGGCTCAATCAGCCCCAGCATTTT.

This chain links TRBV7-2 with TRBJ1-3, with D hard to call. Trimming removed 0 bases from V and 2 bases from J, with 8 bases in between. The germline CDR1 and CDR2 sequences are SGHTA and FQGNSA. The CDR3 runs to 15 residues. The CDR3 bases are TGTGCCAGCAGCTTAGCTCCGAGGACTGGAAACACCATATATTTT. This codes for CASSLAPRTGNTIYF.

The gene calls are TRBV11-2 and TRBJ2-2, with 7 bases identical to TRBD2. The length of the CDR3 is 14 residues. V was clipped by 5 bases and J by 5 bases; unmatched bases: 5. The germline CDR1 and CDR2 sequences are SGHAT and FQNNGV. Here the CDR3 DNA reads TGTGCCAGCAGCCAGGTTAGCGGGACCGGGGAGCTGTTTTTT. Its protein is CASSQVSGTGELFF. The whole variable domain, remainder taken from reference TRBV11-2 and TRBJ2-2, is EAGVAQSPRYKIIEKRQSVAFWCNPISGHATLYWYQQILGQGPKLLIQFQNNGVVDDSQLPKDRFSAERLKGVDSTLKIQPAKLEDSAVYLCASSQVSGTGELFFGEGSRLTVL.

The gene calls are TRBV3-1 (or the pseudogene TRBV3-2) and TRBJ2-5; D is perhaps TRBD1 (7 bases). V lost 6 bases to trimming and J lost 4 bases, with 12 bases between them. CDR1 is LGHDT and CDR2 is YNNKEL in the germline V gene (reference sequence). The CDR3 has 13 residues. CDR3 region: CASRLQGGETQYF. The CDR3 coding sequence is TGTGCCAGCAGACTGCAGGGGGGAGAGACCCAGTACTTC.

The CDR3 sequence: CASSVDSHQPQHF. The CDR3 DNA reads TGTGCCAGCAGCGTGGACAGCCATCAGCCCCAGCATTTT. The genes are TRBV9 and TRBJ1-5, with D perhaps TRBD1 (6 bases). V was clipped by 2 bases and J by 5 bases, with 8 bases between them. The CDR3 spans 13 residues. The V gene's germline CDR1 is SGDLS and CDR2 YYNGEE.

The genes are TRBV19 and TRBJ2-5; D is possibly TRBD1 (5 bases). The CDR3 covers 16 residues. Germline loops: CDR1 LNHDA, CDR2 SQIVND (reference sequence). V gave up 8 bases and J gave up 1 base, with 20 bases separating them. The CDR3 spells CASSPLPDSPQETQYF. DNA for the CDR3: TGTGCCAGTTCCCCCCTGCCCGACAGTCCCCAAGAGACCCAGTACTTC.

This clone was counted between two and nine times. This rearrangement joins TRBV11-1 to TRBJ1-2; TRBD1 matches at 7 bases. Germline assignment: CDR1 SGHAT and CDR2 FQDESV (reference sequence). The CDR3 has 13 amino acids. Trimming removed 5 bases from V and 2 bases from J; junction bases left unmatched: 2. CDR3 sequence (DNA): TGTGCCAGCAGCCGGGACAGAAACTATGGCTACACCTTC. Protein: CASSRDRNYGYTF. Full variable domain (missing parts from reference TRBV11-1 and TRBJ1-2): EAEVAQSPRYKITEKSQAVAFWCDPISGHATLYWYRQILGQGPELLVQFQDESVVDDSQLPKDRFSAERLKGVDSTLKIQPAELGDSAMYLCASSRDRNYGYTFGSGTRLTVV.